Following are 15 T cell receptor beta chains from one sample sequenced in a study of blood T cell repertoires in COVID-19. This table comes from immunoSEQ multiplex PCR, and its TCRdb copy is limited to in-frame clones, with some not included. The table has about 29,000 clones, 70% to 85% seen once. The specimen sequenced was peripheral blood. Receptor source: a man aged 80 or over with active or convalescent COVID-19.

The chain combines TRBV3-1 (or the pseudogene TRBV3-2) with TRBJ1-5; D call uncertain. With 1 base removed from V and 1 base from J, the gap between germline ends came to 8 bases. From germline, CDR1 is LGHDT and CDR2 YNNKEL (reference sequence). The CDR3 is 15 residues long. The CDR3 reads CASSQATGSNQPQHF. The CDR3 nucleotides read TGTGCCAGCAGCCAAGCGACCGGGAGCAATCAGCCCCAGCATTTT.

This chain links TRBV5-1 with TRBJ2-1; 7 positions agree with TRBD2. The CDR3 is made up of 12 amino acids. Germline V gene lookup returns CDR1 SGHRS and CDR2 YFSETQ. V lost 4 bases, J lost 7 bases, and 2 bases stayed unmatched. The CDR3 reads CASSPGGNEQFF. CDR3 sequence (DNA): TGCGCCAGCAGCCCGGGGGGAAATGAGCAGTTCTTC.

V usage is TRBV6-5 and J usage is TRBJ1-2; D might be TRBD1 (6 bases). CDR1 is MNHEY, CDR2 SVGAGI, per germline. V lost 5 bases, J lost 8 bases, and 12 bases lay in between. The CDR3 loop spans 12 amino acids. The DNA for the CDR3 is TGTGCCAGCAGTAAAACCAGGGGCGGCTACACCTTC. Residues: CASSKTRGGYTF.

DNA for the CDR3: TGTGCCAGCAGCTTTGGACAGGGGGAGACCCAGTACTTC. The encoded protein is CASSFGQGETQYF. The rearrangement joins TRBV5-8 to TRBJ2-5; 9 positions agree with TRBD1. The CDR3 covers 13 residues. J lost 5 bases, V lost 2 bases, and 1 base had no gene match. From germline, CDR1 is SGHTS and CDR2 YDEGEE. The full variable domain, completed using reference TRBV5-8 and TRBJ2-5, is EAGVTQSPTHLIKTRGQQATLRCSPISGHTSVYWYQQALGLGLQFLLWYDEGEERNRGNFPPRFSGRQFPNYSSELNVNALELEDSALYLCASSFGQGETQYFGPGTRLLVL.

The V gene is TRBV5-1, the J gene TRBJ2-2; possibly TRBD1 for D (6 bases). The CDR3 runs to 15 residues. CDR1 and CDR2 from the germline V gene are SGHRS and YFSETQ. With 0 bases removed from V and 7 bases from J, the gap between germline ends came to 13 bases. The CDR3 sequence is CASSLDYRVGGELFF. The CDR3 DNA reads as TGCGCCAGCAGCTTGGACTACAGGGTCGGCGGGGAGCTGTTTTTT.

Only a few counts were recorded for this clone. The chain employs TRBV20-1 and TRBJ2-7; tentative D call: TRBD1 (5 bases). This CDR3 is built from 11 residues. The germline CDR1 and CDR2 sequences are DFQATT and SNEGSKA (reference sequence). V was trimmed by 7 bases and J by 4 bases, leaving 11 bases between them. In DNA, the CDR3 is TGCAGTGGCTCGACAGATTACGAGCAGTACTTC. Amino acids: CSGSTDYEQYF.

A few counts support this clone. This chain connects TRBV3-1 (or the pseudogene TRBV3-2) to TRBJ1-1; no reliable D call. Germline-derived CDR1 and CDR2 are LGHDT and YNNKEL (reference sequence). The CDR3 covers 13 residues. The V end was cut by 0 bases, the J end by 14 bases, with 16 bases between. The CDR3: CASSQESVGRCFF. The CDR3 DNA reads TGTGCCAGCAGCCAAGAGTCGGTTGGTCGATGCTTCTTT.

The chain links TRBV3-1 (or the pseudogene TRBV3-2) to TRBJ2-7; 9 nucleotides align to TRBD1. Germline lookup yields CDR1 LGHDT and CDR2 YNNKEL (reference sequence). The junction had 23 bases not matched to a gene; V was cut back by 4 bases and J by 1 base. This CDR3 contains 21 residues. CDR3 loop: CASSLQYPTGPTGGFSYEQYF. DNA for the CDR3: TGTGCCAGCAGCCTACAATATCCCACGGGACCAACAGGGGGCTTTTCCTACGAGCAGTACTTC.

V and J are TRBV10-2 and TRBJ2-3; 7 positions match TRBD1. CDR3 size: 14 residues. CDR1 is WSHSY and CDR2 is SAAADI in the germline V gene. The V and J ends lost 6 bases and 2 bases, in that order; junction bases with no gene match: 5. The CDR3 region is CASRPGQTTDTQYF. CDR3 DNA sequence: TGCGCCAGCAGACCGGGACAGACCACAGATACGCAGTATTTT.

The chain uses TRBV19 and TRBJ2-1; TRBD2 is a possible D gene (6 bases). The CDR3 consists of 13 residues. V lost 6 bases and J lost 4, with 10 bases in between. Germline V gene data show CDR1 as LNHDA and CDR2 as SQIVND (reference sequence). The DNA of the CDR3 is TGTGCCAGTAGGAAGGACTATTACAATGAGCAGTTCTTC. It specifies CASRKDYYNEQFF.

In this sample, this clone turned up a few times. The V gene is TRBV3-1 (or the pseudogene TRBV3-2), the J gene TRBJ1-1, with TRBD1 matching 9 bases. The CDR3 consists of 14 residues. Germline V gives CDR1 LGHDT, CDR2 YNNKEL (reference sequence). The junction had 3 bases not matched to a gene; V was cut back by 6 bases and J by 1 base. The CDR3: CASRETGGNTEAFF. DNA of the CDR3: TGTGCCAGCAGAGAGACAGGGGGGAACACTGAAGCTTTCTTT.

This clone was picked up one time. The chain combines TRBV10-3 with TRBJ1-1, with 10 bases identical to TRBD1. This CDR3 region has 14 residues. Germline loops: CDR1 ENHRY, CDR2 SYGVKD. The V gene end was trimmed by 6 bases and the J gene end by 3 bases; junction bases not matched to a gene: 4. The CDR3 region has the DNA TGTGCCATCAGAAGACAGGGGGCGCACACTGAAGCTTTCTTT. Translating it yields CAIRRQGAHTEAFF.

The rearrangement links TRBV5-6 to TRBJ1-5; 8 bases map to TRBD1. The germline V gene has CDR1 SGHDT and CDR2 YYEEEE. V trimming: 6 bases; J trimming: 4 bases; junction bases outside the gene matches: 6. CDR3 size: 14 residues. CDR3 in DNA: TGTGCCAGCACCCGACAGGGGCAAAATCAGCCCCAGCATTTT. Encoded protein: CASTRQGQNQPQHF.

The genes are TRBV19 and TRBJ2-6; possibly TRBD1 for D (5 bases). Germline V gene data show CDR1 as LNHDA and CDR2 as SQIVND (reference sequence). V dropped 5 bases and J dropped 7 bases, with 9 bases sitting between them. The CDR3 has 13 residues. The DNA for the CDR3 is TGTGCCAGTAGTCAAACAGGAGCCAACGTCCTGACTTTC. Translating gives CASSQTGANVLTF.

The chain combines TRBV5-1 with TRBJ1-2; D call uncertain. V lost 6 bases, J lost 5 bases, and 14 bases lay in between. CDR3 length: 13 residues. The germline gives CDR1 SGHRS, CDR2 YFSETQ. This CDR3 is CASTRGLSYGYTF. The CDR3 DNA follows: TGCGCCAGCACCCGAGGACTTTCTTATGGCTACACCTTC.